The clone carrying this TCR beta chain appeared many times. The read terminates 3 residues ahead of where the CDR3 ends, so the germline J gene completes it. Assay used: immunoSEQ multiplex PCR; TCRdb lists only in-frame clones, some missing. Captured here are more than 65,000 clones, none seen once; the top ten comprise approximately 0.84%. Deletions cut 0 bases from V and 1 base from J, with 9 bases between. The CDR3 loop spans 14 amino acids. CDR1 is DFQATT and CDR2 is SNEGSKA in the germline V gene (reference sequence). The sample is drawn from a study of T cell clonality in common variable immunodeficiency.

The chain has TRBV20-1 and TRBJ1-1; possibly TRBD1 for D (5 bases). The receptor comes from a person aged 18-69 years in good health. Specimen: peripheral blood mononuclear cells. The sequenced part of the CDR3 DNA is TGCAGTGCTAGAGAGGCGGGGGGGAACACTGAA. This encodes CSAREAGGNTE. The CDR3 as a whole reads CSAREAGGNTEAFF.